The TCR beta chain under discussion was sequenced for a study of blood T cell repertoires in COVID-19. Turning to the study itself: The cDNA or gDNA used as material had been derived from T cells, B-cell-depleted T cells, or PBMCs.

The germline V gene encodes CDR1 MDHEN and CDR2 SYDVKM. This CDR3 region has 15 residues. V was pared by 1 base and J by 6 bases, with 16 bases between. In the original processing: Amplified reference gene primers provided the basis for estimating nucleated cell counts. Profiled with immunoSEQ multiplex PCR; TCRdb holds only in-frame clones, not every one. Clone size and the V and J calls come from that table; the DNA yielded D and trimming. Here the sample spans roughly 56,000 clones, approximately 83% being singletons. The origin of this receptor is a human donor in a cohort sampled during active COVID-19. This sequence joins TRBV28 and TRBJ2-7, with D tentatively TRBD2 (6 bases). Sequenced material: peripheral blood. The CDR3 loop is CASSLLPGERREQYF. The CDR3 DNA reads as TGTGCCAGCAGTTTATTACCGGGAGAACGCCGCGAGCAGTACTTC.